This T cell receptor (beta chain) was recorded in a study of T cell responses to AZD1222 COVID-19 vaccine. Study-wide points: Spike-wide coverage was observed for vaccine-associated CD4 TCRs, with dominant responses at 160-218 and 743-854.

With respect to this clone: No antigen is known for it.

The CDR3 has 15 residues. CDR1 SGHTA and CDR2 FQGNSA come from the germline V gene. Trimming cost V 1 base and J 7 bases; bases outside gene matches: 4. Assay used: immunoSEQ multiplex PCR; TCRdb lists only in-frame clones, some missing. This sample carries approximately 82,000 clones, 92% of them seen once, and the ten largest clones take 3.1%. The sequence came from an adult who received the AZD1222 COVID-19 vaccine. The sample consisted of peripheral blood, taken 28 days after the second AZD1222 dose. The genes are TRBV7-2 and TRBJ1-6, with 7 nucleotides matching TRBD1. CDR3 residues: CASSLETGWNSPLHF. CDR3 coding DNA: TGTGCCAGCAGCTTAGAGACAGGGTGGAATTCACCCCTCCACTTT.